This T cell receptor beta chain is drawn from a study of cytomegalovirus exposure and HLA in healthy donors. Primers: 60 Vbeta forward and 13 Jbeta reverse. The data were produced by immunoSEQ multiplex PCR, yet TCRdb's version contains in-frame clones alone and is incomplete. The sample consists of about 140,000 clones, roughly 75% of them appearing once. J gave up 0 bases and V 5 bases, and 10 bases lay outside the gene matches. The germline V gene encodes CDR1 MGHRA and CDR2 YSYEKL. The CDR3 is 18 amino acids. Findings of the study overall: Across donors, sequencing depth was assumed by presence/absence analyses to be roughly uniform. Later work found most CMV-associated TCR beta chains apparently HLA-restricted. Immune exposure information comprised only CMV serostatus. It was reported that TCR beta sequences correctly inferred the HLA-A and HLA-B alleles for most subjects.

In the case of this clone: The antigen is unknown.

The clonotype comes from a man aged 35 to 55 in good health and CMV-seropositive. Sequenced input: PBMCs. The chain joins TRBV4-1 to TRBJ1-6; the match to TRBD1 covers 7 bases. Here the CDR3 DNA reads TGCGCCAGCAGCTCACCTACAGGGGCGAGCTCCTATAATTCACCCCTCCACTTT. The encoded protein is CASSSPTGASSYNSPLHF.